What follows describes a single TCR beta chain. What it binds is unknown. 60 Vbeta and 13 Jbeta primers were used in PCR. Generated by immunoSEQ multiplex PCR, the TCRdb table keeps only in-frame clones and is missing some. The data contain 85,000 to 100,000 clones, 60% to 80% of them singletons. The sample originates from a study of cytomegalovirus exposure and HLA in healthy donors. General study results and limits: An observed cluster of highly shared sequence variants was recorded as a likely sequencing artifact. For most TCR sequences rarity was the rule, although some public TCRs occurred in many donors.

Germline V gene sequence: CDR1 MGHRA, CDR2 YSYEKL. The V gene lost 2 bases and the J gene lost 4 bases, with 14 bases spanning the gap. The CDR3 spans 15 residues. This chain connects TRBV4-1 to TRBJ1-2; a weak D match, TRBD1 (6 bases). The TCR originated in a woman in her forties in good health and CMV-seronegative. The sequenced sample was PBMCs. The CDR3 sequence is CASSQPQTGLYGYTF. In DNA, the CDR3 is TGCGCCAGCAGCCAACCGCAGACAGGACTCTATGGCTACACCTTC.